This passage covers 20 T cell receptor beta chains from one sample sequenced in a study of molecular identifiers for immune sequencing clone quantification listed by TCRdb under 2018. Libraries were constructed by PCR. The instrument given in TCRdb is NextSeq 500. TCRdb handled the public reads itself, with Q25 trimming in fastp and clone calling in MiXCR, and kept productive beta chains. Rows with a matching CDR3 protein are joined into one entry that keeps the most common DNA and genes. The sample table lists over 550,000 distinct CDR3 sequences, approximately 24% of them with a count of one. The biggest ten clones account for about 0.8% of the sample. Sequencing input: naive CD8+ T cells from blood, with Jurkat cell RNA spiked in. Per the publication, the cell subset or site label means: FACS-sorted CD8+CD4-CCR7+CD45RA+ naive T cells. All receptors come from a human donor in good health. Some libraries in this study had Jurkat cell RNA spiked in.

With respect to this clonotype: As the CDR3 is not closed by the conserved phenylalanine or tryptophan, this likely results from a read error. The chain recombines TRBV11-2 with TRBJ2-7, with TRBD1 as a possible D gene (5 bases). V was cut by 5 bases and J by 2 bases, with 13 bases left in between. This CDR3 is 14 amino acids long. Germline V gene data show CDR1 as SGHAT and CDR2 as FQNNGV. The CDR3 loop reads CASSIGQGTYEQYI. The CDR3 DNA reads as TGTGCCAGCAGCATAGGTCAGGGTACCTACGAGCAGTACATC.

This clonotype was counted many times. The gene calls are TRBV20-1 and TRBJ2-7; D may match TRBD1 or TRBD2 (5 bases each). This CDR3 is built from 13 residues. Germline CDR1 DFQATT, CDR2 SNEGSKA (reference sequence). Trimming removed 0 bases at V and 2 bases at J, with 8 bases between. CDR3 loop: CSARDEGTYEQYF. CDR3 sequence (DNA): TGCAGTGCTAGAGATGAGGGGACCTACGAGCAGTACTTC.

The genes are TRBV6-6 and TRBJ2-3, with 9 bases identical to TRBD2. CDR3 length: 16 amino acids. The J segment lost 2 bases and the V segment lost 2 bases, leaving 5 bases of the junction unmatched. Germline lookup yields CDR1 MNHNY and CDR2 SVGAGI (reference sequence). The CDR3 nucleotides are TGTGCCAGCAGTTACCAAGCGGGGGGCACCACAGATACGCAGTATTTT. Translating gives CASSYQAGGTTDTQYF.

In its sample, this clonotype was seen a few times. V is TRBV27 and J is TRBJ1-1, with D perhaps TRBD1 (5 bases). V was clipped by 5 bases and J by 1 base, with 11 bases between them. CDR1 is MNHEY and CDR2 is SMNVEV in the germline V gene (reference sequence). CDR3 length: 14 amino acids. In nucleotides, the CDR3 is TGTGCCAGCAGTAACGGGGCCGCGAACACTGAAGCTTTCTTT. Amino acid sequence: CASSNGAANTEAFF.

This clonotype was seen only once. CDR3 region: CASSTDRLLSEAFF. CDR3 in DNA: TGTGCCAGCAGCACTGACAGGTTGCTGTCTGAAGCTTTCTTT. This chain uses TRBV7-6 with TRBJ1-1, with D tentatively TRBD1 (6 bases). This CDR3 has 14 amino acids. The germline CDR1 and CDR2 sequences are SGHVS and FNYEAQ. V lost 5 bases and J lost 6, with 16 bases in between.

This clonotype was seen just once. The J gene is TRBJ2-3, the V gene TRBV5-3, with 10 bases identical to TRBD1. TRBV5-3 is given ORF status, its function remaining uncertain. V shed 8 bases, J shed 4 bases, and the junction held 7 bases outside the gene matches. The CDR3 loop spans 14 amino acids. This CDR3 is CASSHGQGADTQYF. CDR3 nucleotide sequence: TGTGCCAGCAGCCACGGACAGGGGGCAGATACGCAGTATTTT.

This clonotype was detected many times. The chain joins TRBV6-5 to TRBJ2-6; D ambiguous. The CDR3 sequence is 14 residues long. From germline, CDR1 is MNHEY and CDR2 SVGAGI. V lost 4 bases and J lost 4, with 8 bases in between. The CDR3: CASSWMLGANVLTF. The CDR3 region has the DNA TGTGCCAGCAGTTGGATGCTGGGGGCCAACGTCCTGACTTTC.

This sequence joins TRBV2 and TRBJ2-5, with D possibly called TRBD1 or TRBD2 (6 bases each). Looked up from germline, CDR1 is SNHLY and CDR2 is FYNNEI. The V gene lost 1 base and the J gene lost 1 base, with 10 bases spanning the gap. The CDR3 runs 15 residues. The CDR3 loop is CASSEDGGPQETQYF. The DNA of the CDR3 is TGTGCCAGCAGTGAAGACGGGGGCCCCCAAGAGACCCAGTACTTC.

There are a few counts of this clonotype. J is TRBJ2-7 and V is TRBV11-2, with TRBD2 matching over 7 bases. There are 15 residues in the CDR3. The J segment lost 2 bases and the V segment lost 1 base, leaving 5 bases of the junction unmatched. Germline V gene sequence: CDR1 SGHAT, CDR2 FQNNGV. The CDR3: CASSLGAGEPYEQYF. The CDR3 DNA is TGTGCCAGCAGCTTAGGGGCGGGAGAACCCTACGAGCAGTACTTC.

This clonotype has at least ten counts. CDR3 in amino acids: CASSQEWRVNEQFF. DNA for the CDR3: TGCGCCAGCAGCCAAGAATGGAGGGTCAATGAGCAGTTCTTC. V gene TRBV4-3 combines with J gene TRBJ2-1; D might be TRBD2 (6 bases). The V and J ends lost 0 bases and 6 bases respectively, with 9 bases between them. The CDR3 sequence is 14 residues long. Per the germline V gene, CDR1 is LGHNA and CDR2 is YSLEER.

This clonotype has a handful of counts. CDR3 residues: CASSHTTLADYSEQYF. The CDR3 DNA follows: TGCGCCAGCAGCCACACGACTCTAGCAGATTACTCAGAGCAGTACTTC. This chain connects TRBV4-3 to TRBJ2-7; D perhaps matches TRBD2 (5 bases). The length of the CDR3 is 16 residues. Germline loops: CDR1 LGHNA, CDR2 YSLEER. Trimming removed 3 bases at V and 7 bases at J, with 22 bases between.

This clonotype was observed at least ten times. The chain uses TRBV12-3 or TRBV12-4 and TRBJ1-1; 7 nucleotides line up with TRBD1. The CDR3 totals 15 residues. V shed 6 bases and J 2 bases; nucleotides not matched to a gene: 9. CDR3 DNA sequence: TGTGCCAGCAGGGGGGATTGGACAGGAAACACTGAAGCTTTCTTT. It yields the protein CASRGDWTGNTEAFF.

Points on this clonotype: Given a much more abundant clone one base away, this may be a read error. This chain links TRBV6-2 or TRBV6-3 with TRBJ2-2; the D is unclear. The germline V gene has CDR1 MNHEY and CDR2 SVGEGT. Trimming pared 2 bases from V and 4 bases from J, leaving 11 bases between. The CDR3 covers 15 residues. The CDR3 sequence is CASSYASRSTGELFF. The CDR3, as DNA: TGTGCCAGCAGTTACGCCTCCAGAAGCACCGGGGAGCTGTTTTTT.

The CDR3 region has the DNA TGTGCCAGCAGCAGTAGGACAGAACCCACCTACGAGCAGTACTTC. Its protein is CASSSRTEPTYEQYF. This chain connects TRBV5-3 to TRBJ2-7; D is possibly TRBD1 (6 bases). TRBV5-3 is filed as an ORF, its function uncertain. The CDR3 runs to 15 residues. Trimming took 8 bases from V and 2 from J, leaving 20 bases between them.

In this sample, this clonotype turned up many times. This chain connects TRBV20-1 to TRBJ2-3; D remains ambiguous. The germline CDR1 and CDR2 sequences are DFQATT and SNEGSKA (reference sequence). V dropped 0 bases and J dropped 1 base, with 11 bases sitting between them. The CDR3 totals 15 residues. The CDR3 nucleotides read TGCAGTGCTAGAGATCCGTGGCGAGGCACAGATACGCAGTATTTT. Its protein product is CSARDPWRGTDTQYF.

Of note for this clonotype: Possible read error: a much larger clone is one base away. The V and J genes are TRBV4-1 and TRBJ2-7; 7 nucleotides agree with TRBD1. Germline lookup yields CDR1 MGHRA and CDR2 YSYEKL. This CDR3 spans 15 amino acids. The chain's CDR3 is CARSPPGTAYYEQYF. The DNA for the CDR3 is TGCGCCCGCAGCCCCCCCGGGACAGCCTACTACGAGCAGTACTTC.

This clonotype has at least ten counts. V usage is TRBV7-9 and J usage is TRBJ2-3, with TRBD2 identical over 7 bases. This CDR3 contains 12 residues. The V gene end was trimmed by 3 bases and the J gene end by 12 bases; junction bases not matched to a gene: 6. Germline V gene data show CDR1 as SEHNR and CDR2 as FQNEAQ (reference sequence). The CDR3 protein is CASSFRAGPQYF. The CDR3 DNA follows: TGTGCCAGCAGCTTTCGAGCGGGGCCTCAGTATTTT. Complete variable domain (other parts from reference TRBV7-9 and TRBJ2-3): DTGVSQNPRHKITKRGQNVTFRCDPISEHNRLYWYRQTLGQGPEFLTYFQNEAQLEKSRLLSDRFSAERPKGSFSTLEIQRTEQGDSAMYLCASSFRAGPQYFGPGTRLTVL.

With regard to this clonotype: A read error is likely, as this CDR3 ends without the conserved phenylalanine or tryptophan. The chain has TRBV27 and TRBJ2-3, with D possibly TRBD2 on 6 matching bases. From germline, CDR1 is MNHEY and CDR2 SMNVEV (reference sequence). V dropped 1 base and J dropped 5 bases, with 19 bases sitting between them. The CDR3 contains 17 residues. The CDR3 DNA follows: TGTGCCAGCAGTTTATTAGGTGTCTCCGGGAGTCAAGATACGCAGTATCTT. This translates into CASSLLGVSGSQDTQYL.

Note on this clonotype: With a much larger clone just one base away, this may be a read error. The gene calls are TRBV4-3 and TRBJ2-1; D perhaps matches TRBD2 (7 bases). The CDR3 contains 15 residues. Germline loops: CDR1 LGHNA, CDR2 YSLEER. Here the CDR3 DNA reads TGCGCCAGCAGCGAAGGACAGCGGGACCACAATGAGCGGTTCTTC. Its translation: CASSEGQRDHNERFF.

A word on this clonotype: A much larger clonotype is one base distant, so this may be a read error. V is TRBV6-1 and J is TRBJ2-7; D may correspond to TRBD1 or TRBD2 (7 bases each). V was shortened by 5 bases and J by 2 bases, with 19 bases between the two germline ends. CDR3 length: 16 residues. Germline CDR1 is MNHNS and CDR2 is SASEGT. Here the CDR3 reads CASSTSGDRNTYEQYF. CDR3 sequence (DNA): TGTGCCAGCAGTACGAGCGGGGACAGAAACACCTACGAGCAGTACTTC.